The 4 T cell receptor beta chains below all came from one sample that was sequenced in a study of beta chain features in type 1 diabetes. Every bit of the isolated RNA underwent reverse transcription, so sequencing read expressed TCRB transcripts. The protocol was immunoSEQ multiplex PCR, while the TCRdb copy is restricted to in-frame clones and leaves out a portion. In the table there are hundreds of thousands of clones, roughly 15% of which are singletons. The material sequenced was naive CD4+ T cells from blood. Source of these receptors: a woman younger than 35 in good health.

V and J are TRBV29-1 and TRBJ2-7, with a weak D call TRBD2 (6 bases). From germline, CDR1 is SQVTM and CDR2 ANQGSEA. Trimming stripped 5 bases from V and 2 bases from J, with 22 bases between. The CDR3 is 16 amino acids. The CDR3 loop reads CSVKVSQGLYPYEQYF. CDR3 DNA sequence: TGCAGCGTTAAAGTGAGCCAGGGACTTTATCCCTACGAGCAGTACTTC.

This clone has more than one count but fewer than ten. J is TRBJ2-4 and V is TRBV5-1, with 7 nucleotides matching TRBD2. V trimming: 4 bases; J trimming: 0 bases; junction bases outside the gene matches: 4. In germline, CDR1 is SGHRS, CDR2 YFSETQ. The CDR3 is made up of 15 amino acids. The CDR3 sequence: CASSEVAGAKNIQYF. Written as DNA, the CDR3 is TGCGCCAGCAGCGAGGTAGCGGGAGCCAAAAACATTCAGTACTTC.

This clone showed up just a few times. The chain combines TRBV20-1 with TRBJ2-1; 7 bases agree with TRBD2. Germline trimming cut 5 bases from V and 16 bases from J; bases unmatched to any gene: 11. Germline CDR1 and CDR2: DFQATT and SNEGSKA (reference sequence). The CDR3 spans 11 residues. The CDR3 DNA is TGCAGTGCTGGGACGCCTCAAGCGGGATTCTTC. Translating it yields CSAGTPQAGFF.

The rearrangement uses TRBV7-2 and TRBJ2-3; D gene unclear. This CDR3 contains 12 residues. Trimming left V 2 bases short and J 8 bases short, with 8 bases between. CDR1 is SGHTA, CDR2 FQGNSA, per germline. CDR3 DNA sequence: TGTGCCAGCAGCTTAAGAAGAGGTACGCAGTATTTT. Translating it yields CASSLRRGTQYF. The full variable domain, in which reference TRBV7-2 and TRBJ2-3 provide the parts outside the CDR3, is GAGVSQSPSNKVTEKGKDVELRCDPISGHTALYWYRQSLGQGLEFLIYFQGNSAPDKSGLPSDRFSAERTGGSVSTLTIQRTQQEDSAVYLCASSLRRGTQYFGPGTRLTVL.